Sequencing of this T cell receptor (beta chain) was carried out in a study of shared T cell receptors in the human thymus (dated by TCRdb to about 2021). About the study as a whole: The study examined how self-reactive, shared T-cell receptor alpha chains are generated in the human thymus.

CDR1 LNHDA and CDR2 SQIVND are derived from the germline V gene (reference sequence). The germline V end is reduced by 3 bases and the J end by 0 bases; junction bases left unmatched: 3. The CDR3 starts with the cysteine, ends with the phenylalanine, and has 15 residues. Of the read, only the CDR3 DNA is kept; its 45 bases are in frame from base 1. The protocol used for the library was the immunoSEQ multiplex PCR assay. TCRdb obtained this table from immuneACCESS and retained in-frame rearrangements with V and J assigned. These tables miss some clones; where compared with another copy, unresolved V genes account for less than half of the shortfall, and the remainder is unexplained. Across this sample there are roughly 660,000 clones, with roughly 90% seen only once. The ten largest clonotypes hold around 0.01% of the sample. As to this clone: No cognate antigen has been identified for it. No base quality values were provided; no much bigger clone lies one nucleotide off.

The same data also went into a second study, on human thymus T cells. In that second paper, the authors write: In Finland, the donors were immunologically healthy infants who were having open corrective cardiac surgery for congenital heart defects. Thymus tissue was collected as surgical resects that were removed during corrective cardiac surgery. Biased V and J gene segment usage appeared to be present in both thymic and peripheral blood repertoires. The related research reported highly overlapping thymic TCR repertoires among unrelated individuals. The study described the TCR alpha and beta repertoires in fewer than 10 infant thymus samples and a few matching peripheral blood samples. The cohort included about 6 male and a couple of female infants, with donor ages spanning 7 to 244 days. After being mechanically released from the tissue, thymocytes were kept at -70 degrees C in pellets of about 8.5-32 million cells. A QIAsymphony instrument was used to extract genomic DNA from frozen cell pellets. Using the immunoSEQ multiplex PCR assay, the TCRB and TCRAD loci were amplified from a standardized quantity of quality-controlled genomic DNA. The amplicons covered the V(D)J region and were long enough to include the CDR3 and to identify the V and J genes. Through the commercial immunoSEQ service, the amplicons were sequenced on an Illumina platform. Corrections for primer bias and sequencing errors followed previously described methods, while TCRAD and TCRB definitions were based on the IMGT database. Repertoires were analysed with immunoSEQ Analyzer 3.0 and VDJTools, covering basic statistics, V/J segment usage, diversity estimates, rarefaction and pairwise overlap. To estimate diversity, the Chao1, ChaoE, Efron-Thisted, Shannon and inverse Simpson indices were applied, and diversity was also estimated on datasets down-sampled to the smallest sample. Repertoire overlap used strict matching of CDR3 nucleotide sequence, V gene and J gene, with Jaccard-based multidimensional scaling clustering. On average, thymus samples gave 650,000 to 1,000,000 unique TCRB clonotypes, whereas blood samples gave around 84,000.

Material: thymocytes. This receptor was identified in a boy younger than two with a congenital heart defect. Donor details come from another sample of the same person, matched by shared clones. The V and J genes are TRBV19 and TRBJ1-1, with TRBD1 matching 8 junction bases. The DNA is TGTGCCAGTAGTATTGGGGGACAGGTGAACACTGAAGCTTTCTTT. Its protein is CASSIGGQVNTEAFF.